This T cell receptor (beta chain) originates from a study of blood T cell repertoires in COVID-19. The CDR3 runs to 14 residues. Germline-derived CDR1 and CDR2 are MRHNA and SNTAGT. Trimming stripped 3 bases from V and 4 bases from J, with 12 bases between. Generated by immunoSEQ multiplex PCR, the TCRdb table keeps only in-frame clones and is missing some. The data contain about 180,000 clones, 88% of them singletons. The sample comprised PBMCs or T cells enriched from blood (not recorded which). J is TRBJ1-1 and V is TRBV6-4; the D gene is possibly TRBD1 (6 bases). This TCR came from a woman aged 18-35 years who had recovered from COVID-19. CDR3 bases: TGTGCCAGCAGTGAACAGGGCGAGGGCACTGAAGCTTTCTTT. Translating it yields CASSEQGEGTEAFF.